This TCR beta chain was obtained from a study of identical twins. Study observations and caveats: Twin pairs had excess sharing that was weaker in beta out-of-frame sequences.

Of note for this clonotype: Its antigen is as yet unknown.

Germline CDR1 SGHTA, CDR2 FQGNSA. The CDR3 is 15 residues long. V lost 8 bases, J lost 0 bases, and 16 bases lay in between. TCRdb re-called the 5' RACE reads through MiXCR, storing one row per CDR3 protein. Of 300,000 to 350,000 distinct CDR3 sequences listed, 9% to 15% are singletons. This sample also appeared in a second study, on yellow fever vaccine responses in identical twins. From that second work: Twins reportedly showed a vaccine T cell response that seemed partly convergent and partly personalized.

This sequence originates from a woman aged 18-29 years in good health. The source material was CD8+ T cells sorted from blood. The chain couples TRBV7-2 to TRBJ1-1, with no clear D. The CDR3 bases are TGTGCCAGCTCCCCAGTGTACGGCATGAACACTGAAGCTTTCTTT. Translating it yields CASSPVYGMNTEAFF.